These 22 T cell receptor beta chains were all obtained from the same sample, sequenced in a study of neurological immune-mediated disorders. TCRdb reanalysed the 5' RACE reads using MiXCR and keeps one entry per CDR3 protein. The data contain about 29,000 distinct CDR3 sequences, 3% to 3.5% of them singletons. The sequencing sample was made of PBMCs. These receptors were collected from a woman aged 25 to 39 with multiple sclerosis.

This clonotype was seen ten or more times. This chain connects TRBV9 to TRBJ2-6; D may be TRBD1 or TRBD2 (5 bases each). V was shortened by 0 bases and J by 3 bases, with 7 bases between the two germline ends. Germline V gives CDR1 SGDLS, CDR2 YYNGEE. The CDR3 runs to 15 residues. The CDR3 loop is CASSVGGVGANVLTF. CDR3 DNA: TGTGCCAGCAGCGTAGGAGGGGTTGGGGCCAACGTCCTGACTTTC.

This clonotype was seen many times. This chain uses TRBV7-9 with TRBJ1-2, with D possibly being TRBD1 (6 bases). Germline V CDR1 and CDR2: SEHNR, FQNEAQ (reference sequence). The CDR3 is 15 residues long. The V end was cut by 5 bases, the J end by 3 bases, with 16 bases between. The CDR3 DNA reads TGTGCCAGCAGCCACCCAGGGGCTCTTTACTATGGCTACACCTTC. This encodes CASSHPGALYYGYTF.

This clonotype was found many times. The chain couples TRBV4-1 to TRBJ2-5, with no clear D. CDR1 and CDR2 (germline): MGHRA, YSYEKL. The CDR3 is 14 amino acids. With 0 bases removed from V and 6 bases from J, the gap between germline ends came to 11 bases. The CDR3 sequence is CASSQDRFIKTQYF. For the CDR3, the DNA is TGCGCCAGCAGCCAAGATAGATTCATTAAGACCCAGTACTTC.

This clonotype appeared many times. This chain connects TRBV27 to TRBJ2-7, with TRBD1 as a possible D gene (6 bases). This CDR3 spans 15 amino acids. The V end was cut by 0 bases, the J end by 2 bases, with 11 bases between. The germline gives CDR1 MNHEY, CDR2 SMNVEV (reference sequence). Written as DNA, the CDR3 is TGTGCCAGCAGTTTATCGCAGGGGAATCCCTACGAGCAGTACTTC. Translating it yields CASSLSQGNPYEQYF.

This clonotype was observed at least ten times. V and J are TRBV9 and TRBJ2-7; no firm D call. Between the trimmed V and J ends, which lost 0 bases and 2 bases, there was a span of 15 bases. The CDR3 is made up of 16 amino acids. CDR1 and CDR2 (germline): SGDLS, YYNGEE. The CDR3 bases are TGTGCCAGCAGCGTAGTAGGCTGGGGTGAGGCCTACGAGCAGTACTTC. It codes for CASSVVGWGEAYEQYF.

This clonotype was seen a handful of times. V gene TRBV9 combines with J gene TRBJ2-7, with 11 positions matching TRBD2. This CDR3 spans 14 amino acids. Germline V CDR1 and CDR2: SGDLS, YYNGEE. After removal of 2 bases from V and 7 bases from J, the junction contained 5 bases not matched to a gene. The DNA for the CDR3 is TGTGCCAGCAGCGTTAGCGGGGGGGCCAAAGAGCAGTACTTC. Its translation is CASSVSGGAKEQYF.

Many counts were recorded for this clonotype. This chain joins TRBV6-5 and TRBJ1-2; D perhaps matches TRBD1 (5 bases). V lost 0 bases, J lost 4 bases, and 12 bases lay in between. Germline V lookup: CDR1 MNHEY, CDR2 SVGAGI. The length of the CDR3 is 15 residues. Here the CDR3 DNA reads TGTGCCAGCAGTTACTCGGCAGGGCTTGCCTATGGCTACACCTTC. It specifies CASSYSAGLAYGYTF.

This clonotype came up many times. The J gene is TRBJ2-3, the V gene TRBV18, with D maybe TRBD2 (6 bases). The CDR3 consists of 12 residues. CDR1 KGHSH and CDR2 LQKENI come from the germline V gene. Trimming cost V 2 bases and J 6 bases, with 6 bases left between them. CDR3 amino acids: CASSPAGDTQYF. DNA for the CDR3: TGTGCCAGCTCACCAGCGGGGGATACGCAGTATTTT.

This clonotype was detected ten times or more. V gene TRBV5-1 combines with J gene TRBJ2-1; the D is unclear. Germline V lookup: CDR1 SGHRS, CDR2 YFSETQ. The CDR3 is 13 residues long. Trimming stripped 4 bases from V and 8 bases from J, with 13 bases between. For the CDR3, the DNA is TGCGCCAGCAGCCCGGCATCGGTAGATGAGCAGTTCTTC. Translation gives CASSPASVDEQFF.

This clonotype showed up just a few times. This clone may be a read error of a much larger clone one base away. This chain connects TRBV4-3 to TRBJ1-2; TRBD1 aligns across 9 bases. This CDR3 spans 16 amino acids. Per the germline V gene, CDR1 is LGHNA and CDR2 is YSLEER. V was pared by 1 base and J by 2 bases, with 5 bases of the junction left unmatched. The DNA of the CDR3 is TGCGCCAGCAGCCAAGCAGACAGGGGGACAAACTATGGCTACACCTTC. Protein: CASSQADRGTNYGYTF.

Notes on this clonotype: This may arise from a read error, as a much more abundant clone is one base away. The V call is TRBV20-1, the J call TRBJ2-1; D tentatively reads TRBD1 or TRBD2 (5 bases each). CDR1 DFQATT and CDR2 SNEGSKA come from the germline V gene (reference sequence). V gave up 4 bases and J gave up 5 bases, with 15 bases separating them. This CDR3 is 14 amino acids long. The CDR3 DNA is TGCAGTGCTACCGCCGGGACGACGAACAATGAGCAGTTCTTC. It is translated as CSATAGTTNNEQFF.

The V and J genes are TRBV2 and TRBJ2-7; 9 nucleotides line up with TRBD1. The CDR3 runs 14 residues. Germline V CDR1 and CDR2: SNHLY, FYNNEI. V lost 9 bases and J lost 0; bases outside the gene matches: 6. CDR3 loop: CASSRDRDSYEQYF. The CDR3, as DNA: TGTGCCAGTTCCCGGGACAGGGACTCCTACGAGCAGTACTTC.

The table lists this clonotype with many counts. The rearrangement joins TRBV7-2 to TRBJ2-3, with 10 bases fitting TRBD2. CDR1 is SGHTA and CDR2 is FQGNSA in the germline V gene. CDR3 length: 17 amino acids. V lost 0 bases to trimming and J lost 4 bases; unmatched junction nucleotides: 7. The CDR3 protein is CASSLAASGSWADTQYF. The CDR3 nucleotides read TGTGCCAGCAGCTTAGCGGCTAGCGGGAGTTGGGCAGATACGCAGTATTTT.

This clonotype was counted ten times or more. This chain uses TRBV29-1 with TRBJ1-3; the D is unclear. CDR1 is SQVTM, CDR2 ANQGSEA, per germline. Trimming removed 2 bases from V and 4 bases from J, with 12 bases in between. The CDR3 contains 14 residues. Here the CDR3 DNA reads TGCAGCGTTGAATTACAGCTCTCCGGAAACACCATATATTTT. Translation gives CSVELQLSGNTIYF.

This clonotype showed up many times. This sequence joins TRBV27 and TRBJ2-2; no firm D call. Germline lookup yields CDR1 MNHEY and CDR2 SMNVEV (reference sequence). Trimming removed 5 bases from V and 4 bases from J, with 17 bases in between. The CDR3 spans 16 residues. The CDR3 spells CASSPQLGWGTGELFF. CDR3 DNA sequence: TGTGCCAGCAGTCCCCAACTGGGGTGGGGCACCGGGGAGCTGTTTTTT.

There are many counts of this clonotype. The J gene is TRBJ1-3, the V gene TRBV6-5; D perhaps matches TRBD1 (6 bases). This CDR3 comprises 18 residues. Germline lookup yields CDR1 MNHEY and CDR2 SVGAGI. V lost 6 bases and J 0 bases, leaving 21 bases between the germline ends. The CDR3 spells CASRRGRGPPPSGNTIYF. DNA for the CDR3: TGTGCCAGCAGACGCGGCCGGGGGCCACCGCCCTCTGGAAACACCATATATTTT.

This clonotype was found many times. The V call is TRBV20-1, the J call TRBJ2-3; D not certain. This CDR3 region has 11 residues. Germline assignment: CDR1 DFQATT and CDR2 SNEGSKA (reference sequence). Here the CDR3 reads CSLGRTDTQYF. The CDR3 DNA follows: TGCAGCCTGGGCAGAACAGATACGCAGTATTTT.

At least ten counts were recorded for this clonotype. DNA for the CDR3: TGTGCCAGCAGTGGGCCCAGGGGCCGCCTTAGCACAGATACGCAGTATTTT. Translated: CASSGPRGRLSTDTQYF. The chain is built from TRBV6-6 and TRBJ2-3; tentative D call: TRBD1 (6 bases). This CDR3 is 17 amino acids long. Germline V lookup: CDR1 MNHNY, CDR2 SVGAGI (reference sequence). V was clipped by 5 bases and J by 0 bases, with 18 bases between them.

In the case of this clonotype: This may be a read error, as it is one base from a much larger clone. The chain joins TRBV29-1 to TRBJ1-1, with TRBD1 matching over 7 bases. The trim removed 7 bases at V and 4 bases at J, leaving 6 bases unmatched. This CDR3 is 12 amino acids long. CDR1 and CDR2 (germline): SQVTM, ANQGSEA. CDR3 coding DNA: TGCAGCGGGCACAGGGGTAGCACTGAAGCTTTCTTT. It specifies CSGHRGSTEAFF.

There are many counts of this clonotype. The rearrangement links TRBV6-2 or TRBV6-3 to TRBJ2-7; D might be TRBD1 (6 bases). The V and J ends lost 7 bases and 2 bases respectively, with 9 bases between them. This CDR3 region has 12 residues. Germline V gene lookup returns CDR1 MNHEY and CDR2 SVGEGT. The DNA of the CDR3 is TGTGCCAGCACGGACAGTACCTACGAGCAGTACTTC. Translated: CASTDSTYEQYF.

In its sample, this clonotype was seen many times. The chain is built from TRBV5-1 and TRBJ1-6; D call uncertain. The CDR3 totals 17 residues. V was pared by 1 base and J by 0 bases, with 11 bases between. Germline V gives CDR1 SGHRS, CDR2 YFSETQ. CDR3 sequence: CASSLNGVSSYNSPLHF. CDR3 sequence (DNA): TGCGCCAGCAGCTTGAACGGGGTCAGCTCCTATAATTCACCCCTCCACTTT.

The sample holds many counts of this clonotype. This chain joins TRBV12-3 or TRBV12-4 and TRBJ1-5; the D gene is possibly TRBD1 (5 bases). The ends were cut back, 6 bases at V and 6 bases at J, with 15 bases in the middle. This CDR3 comprises 14 residues. CDR3 in amino acids: CASSLLGGRQPQHF. The CDR3 DNA follows: TGTGCCAGCAGCCTTCTTGGGGGTCGTCAGCCCCAGCATTTT.